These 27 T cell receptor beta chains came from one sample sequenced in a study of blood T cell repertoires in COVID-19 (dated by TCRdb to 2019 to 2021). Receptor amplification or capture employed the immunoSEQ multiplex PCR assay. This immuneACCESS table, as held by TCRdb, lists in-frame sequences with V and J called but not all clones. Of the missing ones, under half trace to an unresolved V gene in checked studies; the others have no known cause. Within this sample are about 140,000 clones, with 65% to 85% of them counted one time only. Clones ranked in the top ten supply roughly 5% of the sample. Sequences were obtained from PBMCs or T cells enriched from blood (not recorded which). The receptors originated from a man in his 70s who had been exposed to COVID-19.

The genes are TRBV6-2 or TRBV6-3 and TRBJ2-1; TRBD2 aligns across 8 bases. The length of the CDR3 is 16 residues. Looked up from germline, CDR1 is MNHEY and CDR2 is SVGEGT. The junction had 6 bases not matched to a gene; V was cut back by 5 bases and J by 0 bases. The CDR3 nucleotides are TGTGCCAGCAGTCCCTGGGCGGGAGGCTCCTACAATGAGCAGTTCTTC. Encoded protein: CASSPWAGGSYNEQFF.

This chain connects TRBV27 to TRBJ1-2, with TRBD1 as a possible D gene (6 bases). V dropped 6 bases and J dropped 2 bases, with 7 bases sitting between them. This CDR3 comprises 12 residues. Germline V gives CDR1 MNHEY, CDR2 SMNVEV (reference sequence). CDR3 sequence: CASRTGNYGYTF. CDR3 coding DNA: TGTGCCAGCAGAACAGGGAACTATGGCTACACCTTC.

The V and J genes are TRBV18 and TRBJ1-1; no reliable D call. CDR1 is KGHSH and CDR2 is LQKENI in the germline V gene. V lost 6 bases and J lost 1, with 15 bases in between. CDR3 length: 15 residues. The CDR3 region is CASSPHEGWNTEAFF. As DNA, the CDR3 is TGTGCCAGCTCTCCCCACGAGGGCTGGAACACTGAAGCTTTCTTT.

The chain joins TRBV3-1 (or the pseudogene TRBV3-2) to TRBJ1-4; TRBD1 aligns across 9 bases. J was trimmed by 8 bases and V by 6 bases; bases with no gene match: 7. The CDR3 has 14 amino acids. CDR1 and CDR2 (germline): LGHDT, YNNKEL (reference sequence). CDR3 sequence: CASRAQGAEEKLFF. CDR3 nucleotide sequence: TGTGCCAGCAGGGCACAGGGGGCGGAAGAAAAACTGTTTTTT.

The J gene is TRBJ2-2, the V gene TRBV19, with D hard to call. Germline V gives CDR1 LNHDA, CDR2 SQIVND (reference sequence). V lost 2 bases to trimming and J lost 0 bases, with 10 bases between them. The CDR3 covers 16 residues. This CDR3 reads CASSITRFSNTGELFF. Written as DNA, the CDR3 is TGTGCCAGTAGTATAACCAGGTTTTCGAACACCGGGGAGCTGTTTTTT.

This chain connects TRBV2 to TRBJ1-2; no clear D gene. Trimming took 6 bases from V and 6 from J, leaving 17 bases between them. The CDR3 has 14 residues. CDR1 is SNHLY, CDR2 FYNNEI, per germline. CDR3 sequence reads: CASSDQGLGDGYTF. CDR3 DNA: TGTGCCAGCAGCGATCAAGGGTTGGGAGATGGCTACACCTTC.

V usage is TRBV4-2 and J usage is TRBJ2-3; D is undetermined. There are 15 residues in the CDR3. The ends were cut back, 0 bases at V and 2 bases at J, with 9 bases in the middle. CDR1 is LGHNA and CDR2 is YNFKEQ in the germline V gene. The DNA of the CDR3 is TGTGCCAGCAGCCAAGATAGGCTAGTCACAGATACGCAGTATTTT. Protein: CASSQDRLVTDTQYF.

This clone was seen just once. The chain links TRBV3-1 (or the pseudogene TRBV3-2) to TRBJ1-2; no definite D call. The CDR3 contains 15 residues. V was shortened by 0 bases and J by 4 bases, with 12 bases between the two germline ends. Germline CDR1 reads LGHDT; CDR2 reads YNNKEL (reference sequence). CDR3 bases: TGTGCCAGCAGCCAAGATCGAGGGAACGTCTATGGCTACACCTTC. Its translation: CASSQDRGNVYGYTF.

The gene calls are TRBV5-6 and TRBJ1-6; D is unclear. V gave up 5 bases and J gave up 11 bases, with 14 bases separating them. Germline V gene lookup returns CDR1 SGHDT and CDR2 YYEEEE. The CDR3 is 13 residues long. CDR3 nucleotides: TGTGCCAGCAGTCGAGGGCCCGTGCCACCCCTCCACTTT. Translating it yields CASSRGPVPPLHF.

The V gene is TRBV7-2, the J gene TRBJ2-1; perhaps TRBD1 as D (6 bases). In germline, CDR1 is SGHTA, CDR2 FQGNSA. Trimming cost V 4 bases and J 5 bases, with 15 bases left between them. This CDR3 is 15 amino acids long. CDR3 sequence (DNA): TGTGCCAGCAGCTCCACCGGGACACTGCACAATGAGCAGTTCTTC. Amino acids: CASSSTGTLHNEQFF.

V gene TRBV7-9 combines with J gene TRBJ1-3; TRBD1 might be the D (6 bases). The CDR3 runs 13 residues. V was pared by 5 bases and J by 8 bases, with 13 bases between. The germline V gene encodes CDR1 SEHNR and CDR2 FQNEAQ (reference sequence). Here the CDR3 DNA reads TGTGCCAGCAGCCTAGGAGGGGGGGACACCATATATTTT. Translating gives CASSLGGGDTIYF.

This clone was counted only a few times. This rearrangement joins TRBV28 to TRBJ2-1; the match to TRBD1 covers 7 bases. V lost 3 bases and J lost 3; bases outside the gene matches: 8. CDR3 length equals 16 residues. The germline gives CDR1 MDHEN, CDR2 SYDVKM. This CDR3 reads CASSFPRTGHYNEQFF. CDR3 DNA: TGTGCCAGCAGTTTTCCCCGGACAGGACACTACAATGAGCAGTTCTTC. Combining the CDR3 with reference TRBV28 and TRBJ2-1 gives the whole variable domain DVKVTQSSRYLVKRTGEKVFLECVQDMDHENMFWYRQDPGLGLRLIYFSYDVKMKEKGDIPEGYSVSREKKERFSLILESASTNQTSMYLCASSFPRTGHYNEQFFGPGTRLTVL.

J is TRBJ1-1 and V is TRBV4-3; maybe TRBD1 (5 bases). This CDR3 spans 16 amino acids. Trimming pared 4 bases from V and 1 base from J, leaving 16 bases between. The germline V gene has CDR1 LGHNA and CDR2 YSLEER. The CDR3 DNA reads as TGCGCCAGCAGCCGTTCGACCTTACAGGAGAACACTGAAGCTTTCTTT. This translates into CASSRSTLQENTEAFF.

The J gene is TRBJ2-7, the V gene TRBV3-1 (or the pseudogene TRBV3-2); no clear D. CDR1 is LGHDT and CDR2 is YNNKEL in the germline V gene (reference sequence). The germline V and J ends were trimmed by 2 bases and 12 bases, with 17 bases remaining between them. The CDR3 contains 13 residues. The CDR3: CASSQRVVPRLYF. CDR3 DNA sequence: TGTGCCAGCAGCCAAAGAGTGGTACCGAGGCTGTACTTC.

The CDR3 DNA reads TGTGCCAGCAGTTATTGGGCAGTCCGTGCGGGGAATGAGCAGTTCTTC. Translating gives CASSYWAVRAGNEQFF. The V call is TRBV6-5, the J call TRBJ2-1; D perhaps matches TRBD2 (6 bases). With 3 bases removed from V and 7 bases from J, the gap between germline ends came to 19 bases. There are 16 residues in the CDR3. Germline V lookup: CDR1 MNHEY, CDR2 SVGAGI.

DNA for the CDR3: TGTGCCAGCAGGGCGACAGGGGGCGGCGGCTACACCTTC. Protein: CASRATGGGGYTF. The chain recombines TRBV11-2 with TRBJ1-2; TRBD1 matches at 10 bases. V lost 6 bases, J lost 8 bases, and 6 bases stayed unmatched. The germline CDR1 and CDR2 sequences are SGHAT and FQNNGV. This CDR3 is 13 amino acids long.

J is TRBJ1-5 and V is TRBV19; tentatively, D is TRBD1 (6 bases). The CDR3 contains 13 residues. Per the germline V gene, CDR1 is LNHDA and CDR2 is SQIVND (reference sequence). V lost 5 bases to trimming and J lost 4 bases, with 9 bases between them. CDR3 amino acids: CASSVDRNQPQHF. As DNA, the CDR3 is TGTGCCAGTAGTGTCGACAGGAATCAGCCCCAGCATTTT.

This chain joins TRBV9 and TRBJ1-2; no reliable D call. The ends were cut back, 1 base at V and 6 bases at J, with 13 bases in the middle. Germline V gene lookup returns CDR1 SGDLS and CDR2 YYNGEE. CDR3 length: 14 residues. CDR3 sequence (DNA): TGTGCCAGCAGCGTAACAGCTTTCGAAGATGGCTACACCTTC. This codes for CASSVTAFEDGYTF.

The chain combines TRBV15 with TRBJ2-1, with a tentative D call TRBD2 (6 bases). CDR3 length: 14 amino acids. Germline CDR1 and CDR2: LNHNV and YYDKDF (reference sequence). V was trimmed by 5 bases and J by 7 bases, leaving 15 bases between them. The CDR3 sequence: CATSGTGRGNEQFF. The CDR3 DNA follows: TGTGCCACCAGCGGGACTGGGCGGGGTAATGAGCAGTTCTTC.

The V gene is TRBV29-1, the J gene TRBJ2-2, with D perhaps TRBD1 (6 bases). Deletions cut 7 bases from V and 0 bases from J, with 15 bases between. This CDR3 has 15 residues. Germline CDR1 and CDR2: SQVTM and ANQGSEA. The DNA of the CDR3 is TGCAGCGGATCAACCGGGACACCGAACACCGGGGAGCTGTTTTTT. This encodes CSGSTGTPNTGELFF.

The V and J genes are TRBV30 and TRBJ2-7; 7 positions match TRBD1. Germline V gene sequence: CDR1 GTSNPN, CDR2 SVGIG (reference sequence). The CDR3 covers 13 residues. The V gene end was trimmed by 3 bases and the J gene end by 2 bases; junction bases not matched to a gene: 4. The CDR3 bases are TGTGCCTGGAGCCTTGGACAGGCCTACGAGCAGTACTTC. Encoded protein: CAWSLGQAYEQYF.

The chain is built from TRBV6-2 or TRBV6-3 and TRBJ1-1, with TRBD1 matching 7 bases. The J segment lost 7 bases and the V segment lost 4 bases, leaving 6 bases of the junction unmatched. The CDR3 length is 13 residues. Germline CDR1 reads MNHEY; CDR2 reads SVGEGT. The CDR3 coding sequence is TGTGCCAGCAGTTGGGACAGCCAGTTTGAAGCTTTCTTT. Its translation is CASSWDSQFEAFF.

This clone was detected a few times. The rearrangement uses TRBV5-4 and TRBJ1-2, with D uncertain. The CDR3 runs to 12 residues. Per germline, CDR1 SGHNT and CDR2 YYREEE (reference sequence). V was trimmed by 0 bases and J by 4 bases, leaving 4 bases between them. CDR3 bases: TGTGCCAGCAGCTTGGGAGGCTATGGCTACACCTTC. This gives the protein CASSLGGYGYTF.

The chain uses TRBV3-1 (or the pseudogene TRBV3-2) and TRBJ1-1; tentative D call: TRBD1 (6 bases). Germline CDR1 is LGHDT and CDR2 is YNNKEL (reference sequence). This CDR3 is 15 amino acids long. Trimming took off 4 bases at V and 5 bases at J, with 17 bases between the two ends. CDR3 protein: CASSPPAGARTEAFF. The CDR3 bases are TGTGCCAGCAGCCCCCCCGCAGGGGCGCGGACTGAAGCTTTCTTT.

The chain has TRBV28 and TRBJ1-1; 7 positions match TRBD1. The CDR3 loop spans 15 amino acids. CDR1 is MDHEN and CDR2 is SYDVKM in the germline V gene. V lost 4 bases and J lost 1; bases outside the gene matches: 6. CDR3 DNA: TGTGCCAGCAGTTGGTCAAGACAGGGGAACACTGAAGCTTTCTTT. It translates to CASSWSRQGNTEAFF.

In nucleotides, the CDR3 is TGTGCCAGCAGGCGGGACAGGGTTCAACCCCAGCATTTT. Translated, it gives CASRRDRVQPQHF. The V call is TRBV6-5, the J call TRBJ1-5, with 9 bases aligning to TRBD1. This CDR3 region has 13 residues. The V segment lost 6 bases and the J segment 10 bases; nucleotides outside the gene matches: 7. Germline CDR1 and CDR2: MNHEY and SVGAGI.

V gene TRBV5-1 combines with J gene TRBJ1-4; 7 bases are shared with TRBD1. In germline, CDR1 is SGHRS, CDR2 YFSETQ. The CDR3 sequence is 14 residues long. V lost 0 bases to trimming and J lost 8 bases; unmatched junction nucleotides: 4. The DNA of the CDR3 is TGCGCCAGCAGCTTGGGAGGACAGGAGGAAAAACTGTTTTTT. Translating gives CASSLGGQEEKLFF.